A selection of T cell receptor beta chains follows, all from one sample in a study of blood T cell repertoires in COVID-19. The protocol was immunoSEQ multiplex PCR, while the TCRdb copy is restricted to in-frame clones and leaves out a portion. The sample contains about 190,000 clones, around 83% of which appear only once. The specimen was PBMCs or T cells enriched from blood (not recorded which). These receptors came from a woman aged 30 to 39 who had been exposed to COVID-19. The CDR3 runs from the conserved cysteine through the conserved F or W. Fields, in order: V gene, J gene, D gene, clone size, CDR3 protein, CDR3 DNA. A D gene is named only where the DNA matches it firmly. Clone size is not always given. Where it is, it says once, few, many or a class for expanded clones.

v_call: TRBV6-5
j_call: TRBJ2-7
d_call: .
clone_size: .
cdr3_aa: CASSRKSGPTYEQYF
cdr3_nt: TGTGCCAGCAGCCGAAAGAGCGGACCTACCTACGAGCAGTACTTC

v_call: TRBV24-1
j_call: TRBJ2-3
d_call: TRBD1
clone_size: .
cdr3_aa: CATSDFLFGTGLEDTQYF
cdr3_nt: TGTGCCACCAGTGATTTTTTATTCGGGACAGGGTTGGAAGATACGCAGTATTTT

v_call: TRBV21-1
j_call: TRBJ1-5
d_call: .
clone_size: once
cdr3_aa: CASSKNGQGRSNQPQHF
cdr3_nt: TGTGCCAGCAGCAAGAACGGACAGGGTCGAAGCAATCAGCCCCAGCATTTT

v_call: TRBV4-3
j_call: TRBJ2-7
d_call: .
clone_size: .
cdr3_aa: CASGWRGGEQYF
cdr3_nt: TGCGCCAGCGGGTGGCGTGGCGGCGAGCAGTACTTC

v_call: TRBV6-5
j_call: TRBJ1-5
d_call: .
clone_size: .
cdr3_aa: CASSYRQFIGPAHF
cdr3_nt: TGTGCCAGCAGTTACCGACAGTTTATCGGTCCAGCCCATTTT

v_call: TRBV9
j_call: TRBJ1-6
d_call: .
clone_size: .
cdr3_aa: CASSVTRDSSYNSPLHF
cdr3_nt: TGTGCCAGCAGCGTAACCCGTGACAGCTCCTATAATTCACCCCTCCACTTT

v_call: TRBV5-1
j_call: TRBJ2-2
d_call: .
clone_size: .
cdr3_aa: CASSSDRNTGELFF
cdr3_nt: TGCGCCAGCAGCTCAGACAGGAACACCGGGGAGCTGTTTTTT

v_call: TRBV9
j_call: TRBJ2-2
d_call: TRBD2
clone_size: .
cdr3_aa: CASTHGGGSTGELFF
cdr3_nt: TGTGCCAGCACCCACGGGGGGGGCAGTACCGGGGAGCTGTTTTTT

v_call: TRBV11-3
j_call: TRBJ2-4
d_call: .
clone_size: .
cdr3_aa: CASSLDGNIQYF
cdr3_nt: TGTGCCAGCAGCTTAGACGGAAACATTCAGTACTTC

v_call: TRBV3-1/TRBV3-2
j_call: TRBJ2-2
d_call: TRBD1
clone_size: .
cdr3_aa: CASTQRDRGGAGELFF
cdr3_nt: TGTGCCAGCACCCAGAGGGACAGGGGAGGGGCCGGGGAGCTGTTTTTT

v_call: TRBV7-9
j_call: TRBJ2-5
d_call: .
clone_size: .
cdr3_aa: CASSSPDRSKGETQYF
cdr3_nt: TGTGCCAGTAGCTCACCGGACAGATCCAAGGGAGAGACCCAGTACTTC

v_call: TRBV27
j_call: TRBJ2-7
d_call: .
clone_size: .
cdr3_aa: CASSSPGLPSYEQYF
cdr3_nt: TGTGCCAGCAGTTCACCGGGTTTGCCCTCCTACGAGCAGTACTTC

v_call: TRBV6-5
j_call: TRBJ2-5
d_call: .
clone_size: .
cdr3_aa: CASSYFSETQYF
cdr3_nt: TGTGCCAGCAGTTACTTCAGTGAGACCCAGTACTTC

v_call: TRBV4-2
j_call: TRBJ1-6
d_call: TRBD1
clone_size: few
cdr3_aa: CASSQDGSRGYNSPLHF
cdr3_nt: TGTGCCAGCAGCCAAGATGGTAGCAGGGGGTATAATTCACCCCTCCACTTT

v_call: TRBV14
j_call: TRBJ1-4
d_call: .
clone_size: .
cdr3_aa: CASSLGTSTNEKLFF
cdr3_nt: TGTGCCAGCAGCCTAGGGACTTCAACTAATGAAAAACTGTTTTTT

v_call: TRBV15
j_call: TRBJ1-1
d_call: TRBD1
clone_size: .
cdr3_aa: CATSRGTGGGWNTEAFF
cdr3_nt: TGTGCCACCAGCAGGGGGACAGGGGGCGGGTGGAACACTGAAGCTTTCTTT

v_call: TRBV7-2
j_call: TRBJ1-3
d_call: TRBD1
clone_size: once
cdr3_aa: CASSWGQGSGNTIYF
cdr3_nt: TGTGCCAGCAGCTGGGGACAGGGCTCTGGAAACACCATATATTTT

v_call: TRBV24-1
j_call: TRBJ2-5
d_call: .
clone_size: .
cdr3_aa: CATSDSTETQYF
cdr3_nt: TGTGCCACCAGTGATTCTACTGAGACCCAGTACTTC

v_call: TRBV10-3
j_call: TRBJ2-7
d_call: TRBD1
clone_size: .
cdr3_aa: CAISEPTGGVSYEQYF
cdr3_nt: TGTGCCATCAGTGAGCCGACAGGGGGAGTATCCTACGAGCAGTACTTC

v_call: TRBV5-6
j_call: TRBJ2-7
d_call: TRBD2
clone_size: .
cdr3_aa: CASLTSGGTYEQYF
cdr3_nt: TGTGCCAGCTTAACTAGCGGGGGTACCTACGAGCAGTACTTC

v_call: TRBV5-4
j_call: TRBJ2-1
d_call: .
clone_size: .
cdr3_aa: CASSLSYEQFF
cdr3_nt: TGTGCCAGCAGCTTGAGCTATGAGCAGTTCTTC

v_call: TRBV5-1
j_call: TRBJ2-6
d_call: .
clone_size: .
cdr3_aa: CASSLTALSTSGANVLTF
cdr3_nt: TGCGCCAGCAGCTTGACAGCTCTCTCAACGTCTGGGGCCAACGTCCTGACTTTC

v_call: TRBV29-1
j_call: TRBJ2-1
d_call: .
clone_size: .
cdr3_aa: CSVEALREGGPYNEQFF
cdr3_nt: TGCAGCGTTGAAGCCCTGAGGGAAGGTGGTCCCTACAATGAGCAGTTCTTC

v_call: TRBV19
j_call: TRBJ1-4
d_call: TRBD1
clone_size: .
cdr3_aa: CASSRQGDEKLFF
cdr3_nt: TGTGCCAGTAGTCGACAGGGCGATGAAAAACTGTTTTTT

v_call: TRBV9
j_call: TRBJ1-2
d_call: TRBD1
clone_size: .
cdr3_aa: CASSVGRQGVVDYGYTF
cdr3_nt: TGTGCCAGCAGCGTAGGGCGACAGGGGGTGGTTGATTATGGCTACACCTTC

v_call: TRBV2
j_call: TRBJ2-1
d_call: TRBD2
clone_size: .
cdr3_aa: CASRSGGNPYNEQFF
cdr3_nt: TGTGCCAGCCGTAGCGGGGGCAACCCCTACAATGAGCAGTTCTTC

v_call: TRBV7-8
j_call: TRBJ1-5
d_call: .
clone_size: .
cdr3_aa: CASSPRGGSPYSNQPQHF
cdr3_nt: TGTGCCAGCAGCCCCCGCGGCGGGAGTCCTTATAGCAATCAGCCCCAGCATTTT

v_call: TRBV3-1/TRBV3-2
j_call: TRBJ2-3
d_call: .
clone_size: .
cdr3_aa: CASSQEDGEADTQYF
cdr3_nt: TGTGCCAGCAGCCAAGAAGATGGGGAGGCAGATACGCAGTATTTT

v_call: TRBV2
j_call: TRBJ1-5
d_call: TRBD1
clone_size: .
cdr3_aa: CASKGGIGNQPQHF
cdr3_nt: TGTGCCAGCAAAGGGGGCATAGGCAATCAGCCCCAGCATTTT

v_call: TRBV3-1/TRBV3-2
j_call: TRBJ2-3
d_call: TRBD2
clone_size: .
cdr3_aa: CASSQDGDWRGGGSDTQYF
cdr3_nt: TGTGCCAGCAGCCAAGATGGAGATTGGCGGGGGGGCGGTTCAGATACGCAGTATTTT

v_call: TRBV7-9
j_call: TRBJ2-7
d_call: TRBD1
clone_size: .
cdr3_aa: CASSPRDRGIYEQYF
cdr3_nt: TGTGCCAGCAGCCCCCGGGACAGGGGTATCTACGAGCAGTACTTC

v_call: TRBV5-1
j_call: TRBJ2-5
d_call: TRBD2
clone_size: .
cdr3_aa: CASTNWAGVQETQYF
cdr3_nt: TGCGCCAGCACCAACTGGGCGGGGGTCCAAGAGACCCAGTACTTC

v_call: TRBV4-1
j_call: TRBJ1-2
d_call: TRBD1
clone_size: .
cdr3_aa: CASSQEGQGNYGYTF
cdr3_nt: TGCGCCAGCAGCCAAGAAGGACAGGGAAACTATGGCTACACCTTC

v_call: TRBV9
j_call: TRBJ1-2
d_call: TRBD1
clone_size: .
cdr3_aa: CASSLETGTYGYTF
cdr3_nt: TGTGCCAGCAGCTTAGAGACAGGGACCTATGGCTACACCTTC

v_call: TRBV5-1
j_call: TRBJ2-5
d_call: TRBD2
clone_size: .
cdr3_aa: CASSPLAGGQETQYF
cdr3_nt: TGCGCCAGCAGCCCTCTAGCGGGGGGCCAAGAGACCCAGTACTTC

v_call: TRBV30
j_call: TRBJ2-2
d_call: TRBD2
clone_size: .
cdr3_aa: CAWRGRGDTGELFF
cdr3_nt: TGTGCCTGGAGGGGGCGGGGGGACACCGGGGAGCTGTTTTTT

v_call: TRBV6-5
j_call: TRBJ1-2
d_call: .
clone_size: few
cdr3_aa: CASVYREGYGYTF
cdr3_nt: TGTGCCAGCGTTTACAGGGAAGGGTATGGCTACACCTTC

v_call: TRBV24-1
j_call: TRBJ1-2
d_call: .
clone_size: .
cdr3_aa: CATRAGPNYGYTF
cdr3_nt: TGTGCCACCCGTGCAGGGCCTAACTATGGCTACACCTTC

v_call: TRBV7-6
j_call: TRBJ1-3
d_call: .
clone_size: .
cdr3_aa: CASSDGQGNTIYF
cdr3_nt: TGTGCCAGCAGCGACGGACAGGGAAACACCATATATTTT